One sample yielded the 21 T cell receptor beta chains listed below, sequenced in a study of radiation and T cells in renal cell carcinoma. Time point given: blood 4 weeks post-SBRT, at nephrectomy. Treatment defined: 15 Gy SBRT to primary tumor, nephrectomy 4 weeks later. Only in-frame clones appear in the TCRdb table, and some are missing; sequencing was by immunoSEQ multiplex PCR. The table has just over 95,000 clones, about 79% seen once. Material: blood, obtained from a patient whose treatment included radiotherapy and nephrectomy. These receptors were obtained from a man in his sixties with renal cell carcinoma.

The rearrangement uses TRBV6-5 and TRBJ2-7; D may be TRBD1 (5 bases). The V and J ends lost 5 bases and 3 bases respectively, with 14 bases between them. The length of the CDR3 is 14 residues. Germline CDR1 MNHEY, CDR2 SVGAGI. CDR3 amino acids: CASSTSREIYEQYF. CDR3 DNA sequence: TGTGCCAGCAGTACCAGCAGGGAAATCTACGAGCAGTACTTC.

The chain uses TRBV10-3 and TRBJ2-1; D gene uncertain. Germline CDR1 reads ENHRY; CDR2 reads SYGVKD. The V and J ends lost 7 bases and 0 bases respectively, with 1 base between them. The CDR3 sequence is 11 residues long. Here the CDR3 DNA reads TGTGCCATCAACTCCTACAATGAGCAGTTCTTC. Protein sequence: CAINSYNEQFF.

This chain connects TRBV27 to TRBJ1-2; the D gene is possibly TRBD1 (6 bases). V lost 7 bases and J 8 bases, leaving 29 bases between the germline ends. CDR1 and CDR2 (germline): MNHEY, SMNVEV (reference sequence). CDR3 size: 17 residues. The CDR3 DNA reads as TGTGCCAGCACTTCTAGGGCAGGGGCCTATGACAGTTACGGCTACACCTTC. It yields the protein CASTSRAGAYDSYGYTF.

The chain employs TRBV28 and TRBJ1-4; perhaps TRBD1 as D (6 bases). This CDR3 is 16 amino acids long. Trimming pared 5 bases from V and 2 bases from J, leaving 15 bases between. The germline gives CDR1 MDHEN, CDR2 SYDVKM. The CDR3 coding sequence is TGTGCCAGCAGTCCCCCCGGGACACTTACTAATGAAAAACTGTTTTTT. Amino acid sequence: CASSPPGTLTNEKLFF.

V usage is TRBV11-2 and J usage is TRBJ2-7; a possible D gene is TRBD2 (7 bases). The CDR3 consists of 14 residues. Trimming cost V 1 base and J 5 bases, with 12 bases left between them. Germline V gene data show CDR1 as SGHAT and CDR2 as FQNNGV. The CDR3 region has the DNA TGTGCCAGCAGCTTAGTTAGGGGGGGCCACGAGCAGTACTTC. Protein product: CASSLVRGGHEQYF.

The chain joins TRBV5-1 to TRBJ2-2; 8 bases are shared with TRBD1. Losses at the gene ends were 2 bases for V and 4 bases for J; bases not matched to a gene: 7. The CDR3 has 16 amino acids. The germline gives CDR1 SGHRS, CDR2 YFSETQ. The CDR3 DNA follows: TGCGCCAGCAGCTTCACCCAGGGGGCGGCCACCGGGGAGCTGTTTTTT. Its protein is CASSFTQGAATGELFF.

This chain joins TRBV9 and TRBJ2-6; no reliable D call. The V gene's germline CDR1 is SGDLS and CDR2 YYNGEE. Between the trimmed V and J ends, which lost 0 bases and 0 bases, there was a span of 4 bases. This CDR3 contains 15 residues. Written as DNA, the CDR3 is TGTGCCAGCAGCGTAGACTACTCTGGGGCCAACGTCCTGACTTTC. This translates into CASSVDYSGANVLTF.

The chain joins TRBV19 to TRBJ1-2; no reliable D call. Germline V gene sequence: CDR1 LNHDA, CDR2 SQIVND (reference sequence). V lost 10 bases, J lost 0 bases, and 12 bases lay in between. The CDR3 runs 13 residues. The CDR3 sequence is CATHRTSNYGYTF. CDR3 nucleotide sequence: TGTGCCACTCATAGGACCTCTAACTATGGCTACACCTTC.

This sequence joins TRBV7-2 and TRBJ1-3, with a weak D call TRBD1 (5 bases). V lost 2 bases and J 1 base, leaving 9 bases between the germline ends. The germline V gene encodes CDR1 SGHTA and CDR2 FQGNSA. CDR3 length: 15 residues. CDR3 nucleotides: TGTGCCAGCAGCTTAAGTTCAGGGTCTGGAAACACCATATATTTT. Its protein product is CASSLSSGSGNTIYF.

The V call is TRBV7-9, the J call TRBJ2-2; D perhaps matches TRBD2 (5 bases). The germline V gene encodes CDR1 SEHNR and CDR2 FQNEAQ (reference sequence). Trimming stripped 5 bases from V and 3 bases from J, with 13 bases between. CDR3 size: 15 residues. In nucleotides, the CDR3 is TGTGCCAGCAGCGCGGGCTCTGCGGACACCGGGGAGCTGTTTTTT. Protein sequence: CASSAGSADTGELFF.

V gene TRBV19 combines with J gene TRBJ2-7, with a tentative D call TRBD1 (6 bases). Germline CDR1 and CDR2: LNHDA and SQIVND (reference sequence). The CDR3 runs to 14 residues. V was trimmed by 3 bases and J by 2 bases, leaving 11 bases between them. The CDR3 region is CASSINRETYEQYF. DNA of the CDR3: TGTGCCAGTAGTATCAACAGGGAAACCTACGAGCAGTACTTC.

DNA for the CDR3: TGTGCCAGTAGTATAGCGGCGGGGGATTCCTACGAGCAGTACTTC. It is translated as CASSIAAGDSYEQYF. The chain links TRBV19 to TRBJ2-7; the match to TRBD2 covers 7 bases. Per the germline V gene, CDR1 is LNHDA and CDR2 is SQIVND (reference sequence). The CDR3 consists of 15 residues. V dropped 1 base and J dropped 1; count of bases not matched to a gene: 4.

V and J are TRBV6-5 and TRBJ2-7, with D tentatively TRBD1 (5 bases). Trimming stripped 8 bases from V and 6 bases from J, with 14 bases between. The CDR3 contains 12 residues. The V gene's germline CDR1 is MNHEY and CDR2 SVGAGI. The CDR3 sequence: CASRRWGLEQYF. CDR3 nucleotides: TGTGCCAGCCGACGGTGGGGCCTCGAGCAGTACTTC.

The chain combines TRBV2 with TRBJ2-1; D possibly corresponds to TRBD2 (6 bases). Germline loops: CDR1 SNHLY, CDR2 FYNNEI. Trimming cost V 3 bases and J 0 bases, with 12 bases left between them. The CDR3 totals 16 residues. DNA for the CDR3: TGTGCCAGCAGTGACATAGCGGAAAGCTCCTACAATGAGCAGTTCTTC. This translates into CASSDIAESSYNEQFF.

This sequence joins TRBV10-2 and TRBJ2-2, with 12 bases matching TRBD1. There are 22 residues in the CDR3. The V and J ends lost 1 base and 1 base, in that order; junction bases with no gene match: 16. Germline values: CDR1 WSHSY, CDR2 SAAADI. The CDR3 sequence is CASSEFHRDRGLGEQNTGELFF. The CDR3 bases are TGCGCCAGCAGTGAGTTCCATCGGGACAGGGGGCTGGGGGAGCAGAACACCGGGGAGCTGTTTTTT.

J is TRBJ2-7 and V is TRBV28, with D possibly matching TRBD2 (5 bases). Germline CDR1 is MDHEN and CDR2 is SYDVKM. The CDR3 is made up of 17 amino acids. V was pared by 2 bases and J by 0 bases, with 17 bases between. The CDR3 DNA is TGTGCCAGCAGTTTAGTTCTTTTCGGAGGAAGCTCCTACGAGCAGTACTTC. It translates to CASSLVLFGGSSYEQYF.

This chain joins TRBV4-1 and TRBJ2-5; TRBD2 matches 8 bases. The CDR3 contains 17 residues. Germline trimming cut 4 bases from V and 5 bases from J; bases unmatched to any gene: 15. Germline V CDR1 and CDR2: MGHRA, YSYEKL. The chain's CDR3 is CASSPWGGGRPRETQYF. As DNA, the CDR3 is TGCGCCAGCAGCCCTTGGGGTGGCGGGAGGCCGAGGGAGACCCAGTACTTC.

V and J are TRBV2 and TRBJ2-2, with 8 bases aligning to TRBD1. This CDR3 has 15 residues. With V trimmed by 7 bases and J by 1 base, 5 bases remained unmatched. Germline CDR1 is SNHLY and CDR2 is FYNNEI. This CDR3 reads CASNAGTGNTGELFF. The DNA for the CDR3 is TGTGCCAGCAACGCCGGGACAGGGAACACCGGGGAGCTGTTTTTT.

V is TRBV5-1 and J is TRBJ2-3; TRBD2 matches 7 bases. V shed 0 bases and J 6 bases; nucleotides not matched to a gene: 19. The CDR3 length is 19 residues. Germline V lookup: CDR1 SGHRS, CDR2 YFSETQ. The CDR3 reads CASSLGLASSNRQTDTQYF. CDR3 nucleotides: TGCGCCAGCAGCTTGGGACTAGCTTCCAGCAACCGGCAGACCGATACGCAGTATTTT.

The genes are TRBV5-1 and TRBJ2-3; 9 bases are shared with TRBD1. In germline, CDR1 is SGHRS, CDR2 YFSETQ. Trimming took 2 bases from V and 1 from J; bases not matched to a gene: 2. This CDR3 spans 15 amino acids. CDR3 nucleotides: TGCGCCAGCAGCTTTGGACAGGGGCGCACAGATACGCAGTATTTT. Translated, it gives CASSFGQGRTDTQYF. The full variable domain, in which reference TRBV5-1 and TRBJ2-3 provide the parts outside the CDR3, is KAGVTQTPRYLIKTRGQQVTLSCSPISGHRSVSWYQQTPGQGLQFLFEYFSETQRNKGNFPGRFSGRQFSNSRSEMNVSTLELGDSALYLCASSFGQGRTDTQYFGPGTRLTVL.

The chain uses TRBV21-1 and TRBJ1-2; no check of the table's D call, TRBD1, against the DNA was made. TRBV21-1 is deemed a pseudogene. The CDR3 covers 17 residues. As DNA, the CDR3 is TGTGCCAGCAGCAAAGAGCCTAATCGGACAGGGAAAAGTGGCTACACCTTC. Its protein product is CASSKEPNRTGKSGYTF.